Shown below are 21 T cell receptor beta chains from a single sample sequenced in a study of blood T cell repertoires in COVID-19. Assay: immunoSEQ multiplex PCR; the TCRdb copy retains only in-frame clones and omits some. The sample consists of about 310,000 clones, around 89% of them appearing once. Sequenced sample: PBMCs or T cells enriched from blood (not recorded which). The receptors come from a woman in her forties who had recovered from COVID-19.

The V and J genes are TRBV5-4 and TRBJ1-6; no clear D. This CDR3 comprises 17 residues. From germline, CDR1 is SGHNT and CDR2 YYREEE (reference sequence). Trimming removed 3 bases at V and 5 bases at J, with 18 bases between. This CDR3 reads CASSWTWLTNDNSPLHF. The DNA of the CDR3 is TGTGCCAGCAGCTGGACTTGGCTAACCAACGATAATTCACCCCTCCACTTT.

This rearrangement joins TRBV6-5 to TRBJ2-7, with a possible D match to TRBD2 (5 bases). Trimming cost V 8 bases and J 0 bases, with 17 bases left between them. The CDR3 has 15 amino acids. Germline CDR1 is MNHEY and CDR2 is SVGAGI. CDR3 residues: CASVSLAGLSYEQYF. For the CDR3, the DNA is TGTGCCAGCGTATCCCTTGCCGGACTCTCCTACGAGCAGTACTTC.

This sequence joins TRBV3-1 (or the pseudogene TRBV3-2) and TRBJ1-2; D ambiguous. The CDR3 extends over 14 amino acids. V lost 4 bases and J lost 9, with 18 bases in between. Germline V gives CDR1 LGHDT, CDR2 YNNKEL (reference sequence). The CDR3 here is CASSLRAVSMSYTF. The CDR3 bases are TGTGCCAGCAGCCTCCGAGCCGTTTCTATGAGCTACACCTTC.

The rearrangement uses TRBV29-1 and TRBJ2-7; D gene uncertain. From germline, CDR1 is SQVTM and CDR2 ANQGSEA. The CDR3 has 11 residues. Trimming shortened V by 3 bases and J by 4 bases, and 7 bases separated the two germline ends. This CDR3 is CSVESMYEQYF. CDR3 DNA sequence: TGCAGCGTTGAGAGCATGTACGAGCAGTACTTC.

The chain links TRBV11-2 to TRBJ1-6, with 7 bases aligning to TRBD1. The CDR3 extends over 16 amino acids. Germline V gene lookup returns CDR1 SGHAT and CDR2 FQNNGV. Losses at the gene ends were 2 bases for V and 6 bases for J; bases not matched to a gene: 7. DNA for the CDR3: TGTGCCAGCAGCTTACAAACCGGGACAGCTAATTCACCCCTCCACTTT. The encoded protein is CASSLQTGTANSPLHF.

Of note for this clone: This sample includes further DNA sequences coding for the same CDR3. The V gene is TRBV19, the J gene TRBJ2-3; TRBD2 agrees at 9 bases. CDR3 size: 15 residues. Germline CDR1 and CDR2: LNHDA and SQIVND (reference sequence). J gave up 1 base and V 3 bases, and 2 bases lay outside the gene matches. The DNA for the CDR3 is TGTGCCAGTAGTATCGTAGCGGGAGGCACAGATACGCAGTATTTT. Encoded protein: CASSIVAGGTDTQYF.

V and J are TRBV6-5 and TRBJ1-2; D uncertain. The CDR3 runs 14 residues. V dropped 0 bases and J dropped 4 bases, with 9 bases sitting between them. CDR1 is MNHEY and CDR2 is SVGAGI in the germline V gene. CDR3 sequence (DNA): TGTGCCAGCAGTTACTCGATACTTTCCTATGGCTACACCTTC. It specifies CASSYSILSYGYTF.

V and J are TRBV18 and TRBJ1-5; no reliable D call. Germline lookup yields CDR1 KGHSH and CDR2 LQKENI. V was pared by 3 bases and J by 6 bases, with 6 bases between. The length of the CDR3 is 12 residues. The CDR3 loop reads CASSPEAQPQHF. CDR3 DNA sequence: TGTGCCAGCTCACCCGAGGCTCAGCCCCAGCATTTT.

J is TRBJ2-7 and V is TRBV3-1 (or the pseudogene TRBV3-2), with D hard to call. Germline CDR1 LGHDT, CDR2 YNNKEL (reference sequence). The ends were cut back, 0 bases at V and 4 bases at J, with 4 bases in the middle. The CDR3 is 12 residues long. CDR3 nucleotides: TGTGCCAGCAGCCAAGATCCTTACGAGCAGTACTTC. Its protein is CASSQDPYEQYF.

The chain has TRBV30 and TRBJ1-1; possible D gene TRBD1, 5 bases. Deletions cut 4 bases from V and 6 bases from J, with 15 bases between. The CDR3 contains 13 residues. The germline gives CDR1 GTSNPN, CDR2 SVGIG (reference sequence). CDR3 in amino acids: CAWIGRGRSEAFF. CDR3 DNA sequence: TGTGCCTGGATTGGGCGGGGGAGATCTGAAGCTTTCTTT.

The V call is TRBV30, the J call TRBJ1-5; 8 bases line up with TRBD1. The CDR3 has 13 amino acids. J was trimmed by 5 bases and V by 0 bases; bases with no gene match: 0. Germline CDR1 is GTSNPN and CDR2 is SVGIG (reference sequence). The CDR3 sequence: CAWSVDRDQPQHF. In DNA form, the CDR3 reads TGTGCCTGGAGTGTGGACAGGGATCAGCCCCAGCATTTT.

The rearrangement joins TRBV7-8 to TRBJ1-5; the match to TRBD1 covers 9 bases. The CDR3 is made up of 16 amino acids. Germline V CDR1 and CDR2: SGHVS, FQNEAQ. V gave up 1 base and J gave up 7 bases; unmatched junction bases: 8. This chain's CDR3 is CASSLESGQGFQPQHF. The DNA for the CDR3 is TGTGCCAGCAGCTTAGAATCGGGACAGGGCTTCCAGCCCCAGCATTTT. Variable domain in full (rest from reference TRBV7-8 and TRBJ1-5): GAGVSQSPRYKVAKRGQDVALRCDPISGHVSLFWYQQALGQGPEFLTYFQNEAQLDKSGLPSDRFFAERPEGSVSTLKIQRTQQEDSAVYLCASSLESGQGFQPQHFGDGTRLSIL.

This clone has only a few counts. The V and J genes are TRBV6-4 and TRBJ1-2, with D possibly being TRBD1 (5 bases). The V end lost 4 bases, the J end lost 8 bases, and 17 bases lay between the germline ends. This CDR3 comprises 14 residues. CDR1 MRHNA and CDR2 SNTAGT come from the germline V gene. The CDR3, as DNA: TGTGCCAGCAGTGTGGGGCCGCCAGGTAGCGGCTACACCTTC. Its translation: CASSVGPPGSGYTF.

The chain has TRBV10-1 and TRBJ2-2; 10 nucleotides align to TRBD2. Germline CDR1 reads WNHNN; CDR2 reads SYGVQD (reference sequence). The CDR3 spans 17 residues. The V segment lost 7 bases and the J segment 3 bases; nucleotides outside the gene matches: 11. DNA for the CDR3: TGCGCCAGCATCCGGCCCAGCGGGGGGGCCGACACCGGGGAGCTGTTTTTT. Its translation: CASIRPSGGADTGELFF.

The chain links TRBV7-2 to TRBJ1-3; D not certain. V was clipped by 2 bases and J by 0 bases, with 5 bases between them. This CDR3 has 14 amino acids. Per germline, CDR1 SGHTA and CDR2 FQGNSA. The CDR3: CASSLHSSGNTIYF. The CDR3 DNA is TGTGCCAGCAGCTTACACAGCTCTGGAAACACCATATATTTT. Using reference TRBV7-2 and TRBJ1-3 for the parts outside the CDR3, the full variable domain is GAGVSQSPSNKVTEKGKDVELRCDPISGHTALYWYRQSLGQGLEFLIYFQGNSAPDKSGLPSDRFSAERTGGSVSTLTIQRTQQEDSAVYLCASSLHSSGNTIYFGEGSWLTVV.

The V call is TRBV28, the J call TRBJ2-5; 8 bases are shared with TRBD2. The CDR3 length is 15 residues. V lost 3 bases and J lost 5; bases outside the gene matches: 8. CDR1 and CDR2 (germline): MDHEN, SYDVKM. The DNA of the CDR3 is TGTGCCAGCAGTTTCTTCGGGGGGGCGGCCGAGACCCAGTACTTC. It is translated as CASSFFGGAAETQYF. Looking up the rest from reference TRBV28 and TRBJ2-5 gives the full variable domain: DVKVTQSSRYLVKRTGEKVFLECVQDMDHENMFWYRQDPGLGLRLIYFSYDVKMKEKGDIPEGYSVSREKKERFSLILESASTNQTSMYLCASSFFGGAAETQYFGPGTRLLVL.

This chain links TRBV4-2 with TRBJ2-3; 11 bases align to TRBD1. The CDR3 totals 17 residues. Trimming took 1 base from V and 5 from J; bases not matched to a gene: 8. CDR1 is LGHNA and CDR2 is YNFKEQ in the germline V gene. The CDR3 DNA reads as TGTGCCAGCAGCCAAGTCGGGACAGGGGGTTCCGTAGATACGCAGTATTTT. Translation gives CASSQVGTGGSVDTQYF.

This chain joins TRBV28 and TRBJ1-1, with D perhaps TRBD1 (6 bases). The CDR3 runs 13 residues. Deletions cut 8 bases from V and 7 bases from J, with 17 bases between. The germline V gene has CDR1 MDHEN and CDR2 SYDVKM. In DNA form, the CDR3 reads TGTGCCAGCTTCACCCCCGGGACACTTGAAGCTTTCTTT. This translates into CASFTPGTLEAFF. Based on the CDR3 plus reference TRBV28 and TRBJ1-1, the full variable domain is DVKVTQSSRYLVKRTGEKVFLECVQDMDHENMFWYRQDPGLGLRLIYFSYDVKMKEKGDIPEGYSVSREKKERFSLILESASTNQTSMYLCASFTPGTLEAFFGQGTRLTVV.

A note on this clone: At one end, the junction sequence differs from germline, possibly due to a read error. The chain has TRBV3-1 (or the pseudogene TRBV3-2) and TRBJ1-6; D not resolved. The V gene's germline CDR1 is LGHDT and CDR2 YNNKEL (reference sequence). The CDR3 has 15 amino acids. CDR3 region: CASSQDEATATTLHF. Written as DNA, the CDR3 is TGTGCCAGCAGCCAAGATGAGGCTACGGCCACTACCCTTCACTTT.

J is TRBJ1-5 and V is TRBV5-5, with D unresolved. Germline V gene sequence: CDR1 SGHKS, CDR2 YYEKEE (reference sequence). This CDR3 spans 15 amino acids. V lost 5 bases to trimming and J lost 1 base, with 13 bases between them. The CDR3 is CASSSGPNSNQPQHF. The DNA for the CDR3 is TGTGCCAGCAGTTCTGGGCCAAACAGCAATCAGCCCCAGCATTTT.

The chain recombines TRBV6-1 with TRBJ1-2; no clear D gene. Per germline, CDR1 MNHNS and CDR2 SASEGT. The CDR3 contains 14 residues. Trimming left V 1 base short and J 4 bases short, with 10 bases between. CDR3 region: CASSEDIRSYGYTF. The CDR3, as DNA: TGTGCCAGCAGTGAAGACATACGGAGCTATGGCTACACCTTC.